Below, 28 T cell receptor beta chains from the same sample are listed, as sequenced in a study of shared clonotypes between healthy human individuals. Assay used: immunoSEQ multiplex PCR; TCRdb lists only in-frame clones, some missing. The sample holds 950,000 to 1,100,000 clones; 75% to 85% are singletons and the top ten take roughly 0.57%. Sequenced material: memory CD4+ T cells from PBMCs. Subset indicated: CD45RA-negative fraction. These receptors were collected from a young man in good health. Some clones in this sample may be carry-over from other donors' samples.

This chain uses TRBV28 with TRBJ2-1, with D perhaps TRBD2 (6 bases). The germline V and J ends were trimmed by 5 bases and 4 bases, with 18 bases remaining between them. CDR1 MDHEN and CDR2 SYDVKM come from the germline V gene. There are 16 residues in the CDR3. The DNA for the CDR3 is TGTGCCAGCAGTCCGCAGGAGGGCCTCGTGTACAATGAGCAGTTCTTC. This encodes CASSPQEGLVYNEQFF. Variable domain in full (rest from reference TRBV28 and TRBJ2-1): DVKVTQSSRYLVKRTGEKVFLECVQDMDHENMFWYRQDPGLGLRLIYFSYDVKMKEKGDIPEGYSVSREKKERFSLILESASTNQTSMYLCASSPQEGLVYNEQFFGPGTRLTVL.

In its sample, this clone was seen many times. The chain joins TRBV4-1 to TRBJ2-7; D uncertain. The CDR3 runs 12 residues. The germline CDR1 and CDR2 sequences are MGHRA and YSYEKL. The V end lost 4 bases, the J end lost 5 bases, and 9 bases lay between the germline ends. CDR3 nucleotides: TGCGCCAGCAGCCCAAGTAGTCACGAGCAGTACTTC. Its translation: CASSPSSHEQYF.

Remarks on this clone: A much larger clone differs from this one at a single base, so this may be a read error. This chain uses TRBV7-2 with TRBJ1-5; no firm D call. The germline V gene has CDR1 SGHTA and CDR2 FQGNSA. V was cut by 2 bases and J by 4 bases, with 6 bases left in between. The length of the CDR3 is 13 residues. CDR3 protein: CASSLHGNQPQHF. The CDR3, as DNA: TGTGCCAGCAGCTTACACGGGAATCAGCCCCAGCATTTT.

Here the CDR3 reads CASSLNSQHEQYF. The CDR3 bases are TGTGCCAGCAGCTTGAACAGTCAGCACGAGCAGTACTTC. This chain uses TRBV5-8 with TRBJ2-7; D call uncertain. Trimming cost V 1 base and J 5 bases, with 10 bases left between them. Germline V gives CDR1 SGHTS, CDR2 YDEGEE. There are 13 residues in the CDR3.

This clone was observed a handful of times. The rearrangement uses TRBV7-6 and TRBJ1-5; D unresolved. Germline V gene lookup returns CDR1 SGHVS and CDR2 FNYEAQ. The CDR3 spans 13 residues. Trimming shortened V by 1 base and J by 6 bases, and 7 bases separated the two germline ends. The CDR3: CASSLGSGQPQHF. CDR3 in DNA: TGTGCCAGCAGCTTAGGGTCGGGTCAGCCCCAGCATTTT.

The chain recombines TRBV5-1 with TRBJ2-7; TRBD1 aligns across 9 bases. Trimming at V came to 0 bases and at J to 3 bases, leaving 7 bases not matched to a gene. Germline CDR1 reads SGHRS; CDR2 reads YFSETQ. CDR3 length equals 16 residues. CDR3 in amino acids: CASSLAGGQGYYEQYF. DNA for the CDR3: TGCGCCAGCAGCTTGGCCGGCGGACAGGGGTACTACGAGCAGTACTTC.

The rearrangement joins TRBV19 to TRBJ1-1; D is uncertain. The CDR3 contains 12 residues. V lost 5 bases and J lost 4, with 8 bases in between. Germline CDR1 is LNHDA and CDR2 is SQIVND (reference sequence). The CDR3 DNA reads as TGTGCCAGTAGTTTCTCACGCACTGAAGCTTTCTTT. The encoded protein is CASSFSRTEAFF.

This rearrangement joins TRBV28 to TRBJ1-2; no clear D. The CDR3 is made up of 13 amino acids. The V gene's germline CDR1 is MDHEN and CDR2 SYDVKM. Trimming shortened V by 1 base and J by 8 bases, and 11 bases separated the two germline ends. CDR3 in amino acids: CASSLFEGRGYTF. As DNA, the CDR3 is TGTGCCAGCAGTTTATTTGAAGGCCGGGGCTACACCTTC.

The genes are TRBV4-1 and TRBJ2-3, with D possibly being TRBD1 or TRBD2 (6 bases each). Germline lookup yields CDR1 MGHRA and CDR2 YSYEKL. The CDR3 runs to 16 residues. Trimming removed 3 bases from V and 4 bases from J, with 17 bases in between. CDR3 residues: CASSHPDRGGPDTQYF. CDR3 DNA sequence: TGCGCCAGCAGCCACCCGGACAGAGGGGGGCCAGATACGCAGTATTTT.

This clone was recorded only once. V is TRBV6-6 and J is TRBJ2-1; 10 positions agree with TRBD2. V was pared by 6 bases and J by 2 bases, with 4 bases of the junction left unmatched. This CDR3 has 15 amino acids. Germline V gene data show CDR1 as MNHNY and CDR2 as SVGAGI (reference sequence). The DNA for the CDR3 is TGTGCCAGCAGAGTAAGCGGGAGGGCCTACAATGAGCAGTTCTTC. Protein: CASRVSGRAYNEQFF.

Turning to this clone: The same CDR3 also results from other DNA sequences found in this sample. The rearrangement uses TRBV5-1 and TRBJ1-5, with TRBD1 matching over 9 bases. Germline V gene data show CDR1 as SGHRS and CDR2 as YFSETQ. This CDR3 is built from 14 residues. Losses at the gene ends were 4 bases for V and 6 bases for J; bases not matched to a gene: 5. The CDR3 bases are TGCGCCAGCAGCCTGGACAGGGGAAGTCAGCCCCAGCATTTT. Residues: CASSLDRGSQPQHF.

The chain employs TRBV5-4 and TRBJ1-2; TRBD1 agrees at 7 bases. Germline lookup yields CDR1 SGHNT and CDR2 YYREEE (reference sequence). The CDR3 sequence is 13 residues long. The junction had 8 bases not matched to a gene; V was cut back by 4 bases and J by 8 bases. The DNA for the CDR3 is TGTGCCAGCAGCCGAACAGGGGATCGGGGCTACACCTTC. It is translated as CASSRTGDRGYTF.

The chain recombines TRBV29-1 with TRBJ2-5, with D hard to call. Germline lookup yields CDR1 SQVTM and CDR2 ANQGSEA. The CDR3 is 14 amino acids. Between the trimmed V and J ends, which lost 3 bases and 3 bases, there was a span of 14 bases. This CDR3 is CSVDPGRLKETQYF. Written as DNA, the CDR3 is TGCAGCGTTGACCCGGGCAGGTTAAAAGAGACCCAGTACTTC.

The V and J genes are TRBV6-6 and TRBJ1-1; 9 bases agree with TRBD1. The V segment lost 0 bases and the J segment 9 bases; nucleotides outside the gene matches: 5. There are 14 residues in the CDR3. Germline lookup yields CDR1 MNHNY and CDR2 SVGAGI (reference sequence). The CDR3 region is CASSYSGTGPKAFF. CDR3 sequence (DNA): TGTGCCAGCAGTTACTCGGGGACAGGGCCTAAAGCTTTCTTT.

The chain joins TRBV18 to TRBJ2-3; 7 nucleotides match TRBD2. The junction had 7 bases not matched to a gene; V was cut back by 1 base and J by 6 bases. The CDR3 totals 15 residues. The germline V gene has CDR1 KGHSH and CDR2 LQKENI. The CDR3: CASSPLSGTGDTQYF. The DNA of the CDR3 is TGTGCCAGCTCACCACTCAGCGGGACGGGGGATACGCAGTATTTT.

The chain's CDR3 is CASSPLSAPTNEKLFF. In DNA form, the CDR3 reads TGTGCCAGTAGTCCCCTCTCGGCACCAACTAATGAAAAACTGTTTTTT. The chain recombines TRBV19 with TRBJ1-4; D call uncertain. This CDR3 has 16 residues. The V and J ends lost 5 bases and 0 bases respectively, with 13 bases between them. Germline CDR1 and CDR2: LNHDA and SQIVND (reference sequence). The full variable domain, with the rest looked up from reference TRBV19 and TRBJ1-4, is DGGITQSPKYLFRKEGQNVTLSCEQNLNHDAMYWYRQDPGQGLRLIYYSQIVNDFQKGDIAEGYSVSREKKESFPLTVTSAQKNPTAFYLCASSPLSAPTNEKLFFGSGTQLSVL.

The chain recombines TRBV29-1 with TRBJ2-3, with 9 bases fitting TRBD1. Per germline, CDR1 SQVTM and CDR2 ANQGSEA. Losses at the gene ends were 5 bases for V and 2 bases for J; bases not matched to a gene: 8. This CDR3 is built from 15 residues. Here the CDR3 DNA reads TGCAGCGTTCAAACCGGGACAGGGTACACAGATACGCAGTATTTT. This encodes CSVQTGTGYTDTQYF.

With respect to this clone: Within the sample, other DNA sequences also encode this same CDR3. This chain links TRBV5-1 with TRBJ1-5; D ambiguous. Trimming stripped 0 bases from V and 0 bases from J, with 1 base between. CDR1 and CDR2 (germline): SGHRS, YFSETQ. The length of the CDR3 is 13 residues. Written as DNA, the CDR3 is TGCGCCAGCAGCTTGGGTAGCAATCAGCCCCAGCATTTT. This encodes CASSLGSNQPQHF.

This clone was seen a handful of times. The genes are TRBV7-8 and TRBJ2-1; 11 nucleotides align to TRBD2. Per the germline V gene, CDR1 is SGHVS and CDR2 is FQNEAQ. The CDR3 is made up of 18 amino acids. V lost 5 bases, J lost 9 bases, and 18 bases stayed unmatched. CDR3 sequence reads: CASSPRGLAGGPGGEQFF. The CDR3 region has the DNA TGTGCCAGCAGCCCACGAGGGCTAGCGGGAGGCCCCGGCGGTGAGCAGTTCTTC.

This clone was counted a few times. This chain links TRBV4-1 with TRBJ1-3; D is uncertain. This CDR3 spans 16 amino acids. V was cut by 0 bases and J by 1 base, with 10 bases left in between. Germline V gene sequence: CDR1 MGHRA, CDR2 YSYEKL. The CDR3 sequence is CASSQDWEGSGNTIYF. The CDR3 DNA sequence: TGCGCCAGCAGCCAAGATTGGGAAGGGTCTGGAAACACCATATATTTT.

This rearrangement joins TRBV28 to TRBJ2-7; D gene unclear. The CDR3 spans 12 residues. The V end was cut by 2 bases, the J end by 4 bases, with 6 bases between. Germline-derived CDR1 and CDR2 are MDHEN and SYDVKM. CDR3 nucleotide sequence: TGTGCCAGCAGTTTAAAACATTACGAGCAGTACTTC. It specifies CASSLKHYEQYF.

This chain connects TRBV19 to TRBJ1-5; 12 bases align to TRBD1. Trimming took 3 bases from V and 7 from J; bases not matched to a gene: 1. Germline lookup yields CDR1 LNHDA and CDR2 SQIVND (reference sequence). CDR3 length: 14 amino acids. The CDR3 loop is CASSIGTGGQPQHF. The CDR3 DNA reads TGTGCCAGTAGTATCGGGACAGGGGGCCAGCCCCAGCATTTT. Looking up the rest from reference TRBV19 and TRBJ1-5 gives the full variable domain: DGGITQSPKYLFRKEGQNVTLSCEQNLNHDAMYWYRQDPGQGLRLIYYSQIVNDFQKGDIAEGYSVSREKKESFPLTVTSAQKNPTAFYLCASSIGTGGQPQHFGDGTRLSIL.

The V gene is TRBV7-2, the J gene TRBJ2-3; 10 positions match TRBD1. The V segment lost 10 bases and the J segment 4 bases; nucleotides outside the gene matches: 8. The CDR3 is 14 amino acids. Germline values: CDR1 SGHTA, CDR2 FQGNSA. As DNA, the CDR3 is TGTGCCACCCGTCGGGACAGGGGACCAGATACGCAGTATTTT. Protein sequence: CATRRDRGPDTQYF.

Only a few counts were recorded for this clone. The J gene is TRBJ2-3, the V gene TRBV11-2; no definite D call. V was clipped by 1 base and J by 5 bases, with 7 bases between them. There are 13 residues in the CDR3. The V gene's germline CDR1 is SGHAT and CDR2 FQNNGV. CDR3 protein: CASSLVVQDTQYF. DNA of the CDR3: TGTGCCAGCAGCTTAGTAGTACAAGATACGCAGTATTTT.

The chain employs TRBV7-3 and TRBJ2-5, with TRBD2 identical over 10 bases. CDR3 size: 13 residues. The germline gives CDR1 SGHTA, CDR2 FQGTGA. V lost 4 bases to trimming and J lost 5 bases; unmatched junction nucleotides: 1. The CDR3 protein is CASSSSGSETQYF. In nucleotides, the CDR3 is TGTGCCAGCAGCTCTAGCGGGAGTGAGACCCAGTACTTC.

The V gene is TRBV5-4, the J gene TRBJ1-4; a possible D gene is TRBD1 (6 bases). Germline V lookup: CDR1 SGHNT, CDR2 YYREEE (reference sequence). The CDR3 is made up of 15 amino acids. V was shortened by 5 bases and J by 5 bases, with 16 bases between the two germline ends. The CDR3 DNA follows: TGTGCCAGCAGTTCGGCAGGGGATGTGAATGAAAAACTGTTTTTT. This sequence encodes CASSSAGDVNEKLFF.

The rearrangement uses TRBV7-2 and TRBJ2-1; 9 positions agree with TRBD2. The CDR3 runs to 16 residues. J was trimmed by 4 bases and V by 1 base; bases with no gene match: 5. Germline CDR1 reads SGHTA; CDR2 reads FQGNSA. The CDR3 nucleotides read TGTGCCAGCAGCTTAGTACGACTAGCGGTTTACAATGAGCAGTTCTTC. It translates to CASSLVRLAVYNEQFF.

The V call is TRBV5-1, the J call TRBJ1-1; TRBD1 aligns across 7 bases. The CDR3 has 14 residues. Germline V gene lookup returns CDR1 SGHRS and CDR2 YFSETQ. With V trimmed by 3 bases and J by 4 bases, 6 bases remained unmatched. The DNA of the CDR3 is TGCGCCAGCAGCTCAATGGGACAGATCACTGAAGCTTTCTTT. This translates into CASSSMGQITEAFF.